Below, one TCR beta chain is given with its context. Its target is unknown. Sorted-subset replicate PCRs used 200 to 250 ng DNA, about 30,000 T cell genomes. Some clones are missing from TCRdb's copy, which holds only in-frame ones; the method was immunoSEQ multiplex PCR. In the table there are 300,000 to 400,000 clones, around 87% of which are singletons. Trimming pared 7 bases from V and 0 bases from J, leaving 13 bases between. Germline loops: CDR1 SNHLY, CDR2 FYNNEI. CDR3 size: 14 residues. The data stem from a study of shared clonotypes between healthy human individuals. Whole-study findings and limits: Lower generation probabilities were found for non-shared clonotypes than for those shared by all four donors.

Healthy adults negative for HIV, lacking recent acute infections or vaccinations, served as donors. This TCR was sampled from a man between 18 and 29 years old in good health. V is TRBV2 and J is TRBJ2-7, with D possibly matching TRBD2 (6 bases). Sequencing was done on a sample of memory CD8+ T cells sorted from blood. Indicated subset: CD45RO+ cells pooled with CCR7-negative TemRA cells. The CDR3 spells CASKGLWSSYEQYF. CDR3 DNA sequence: TGTGCCAGCAAAGGACTATGGAGCTCCTACGAGCAGTACTTC.